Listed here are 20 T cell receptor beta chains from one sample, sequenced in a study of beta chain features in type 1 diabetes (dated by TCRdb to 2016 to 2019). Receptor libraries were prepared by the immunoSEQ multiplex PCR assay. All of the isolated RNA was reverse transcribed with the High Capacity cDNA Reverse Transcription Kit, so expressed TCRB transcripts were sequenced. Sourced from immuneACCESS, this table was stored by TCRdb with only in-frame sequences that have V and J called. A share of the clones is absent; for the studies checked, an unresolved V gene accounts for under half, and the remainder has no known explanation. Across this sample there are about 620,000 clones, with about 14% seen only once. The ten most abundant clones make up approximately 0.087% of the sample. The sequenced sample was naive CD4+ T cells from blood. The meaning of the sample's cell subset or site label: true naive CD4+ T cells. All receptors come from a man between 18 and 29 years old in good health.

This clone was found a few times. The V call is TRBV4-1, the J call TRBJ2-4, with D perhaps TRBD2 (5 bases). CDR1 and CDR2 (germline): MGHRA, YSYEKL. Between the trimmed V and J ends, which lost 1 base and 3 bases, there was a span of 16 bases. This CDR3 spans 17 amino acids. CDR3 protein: CASSQGLPRVDKNIQYF. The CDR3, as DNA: TGCGCCAGCAGCCAAGGGCTCCCGCGGGTTGACAAAAACATTCAGTACTTC.

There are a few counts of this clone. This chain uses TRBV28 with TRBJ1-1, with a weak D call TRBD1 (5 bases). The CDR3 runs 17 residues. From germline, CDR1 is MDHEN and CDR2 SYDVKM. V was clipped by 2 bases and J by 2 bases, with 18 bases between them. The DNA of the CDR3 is TGTGCCAGCAGTTTAGCGGGGGGTGGACGGGCTAACACTGAAGCTTTCTTT. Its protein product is CASSLAGGGRANTEAFF.

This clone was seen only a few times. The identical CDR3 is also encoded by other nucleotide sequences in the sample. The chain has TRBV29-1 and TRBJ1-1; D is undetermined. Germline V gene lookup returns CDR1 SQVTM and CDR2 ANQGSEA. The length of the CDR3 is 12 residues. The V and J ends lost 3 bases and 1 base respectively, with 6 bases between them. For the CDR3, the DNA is TGCAGCGTTGATCGGGGGAACACTGAAGCTTTCTTT. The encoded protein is CSVDRGNTEAFF.

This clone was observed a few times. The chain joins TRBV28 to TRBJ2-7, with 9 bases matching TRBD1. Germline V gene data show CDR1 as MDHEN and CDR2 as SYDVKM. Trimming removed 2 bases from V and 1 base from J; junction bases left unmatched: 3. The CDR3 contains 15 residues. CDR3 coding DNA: TGTGCCAGCAGTTTAGCCGGGACAGGGTCCTACGAGCAGTACTTC. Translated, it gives CASSLAGTGSYEQYF.

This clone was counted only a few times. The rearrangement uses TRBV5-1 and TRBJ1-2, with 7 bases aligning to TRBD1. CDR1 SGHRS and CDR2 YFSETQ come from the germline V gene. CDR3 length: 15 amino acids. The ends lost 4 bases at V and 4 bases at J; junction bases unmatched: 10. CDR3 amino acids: CASSLDRVEGYGYTF. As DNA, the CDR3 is TGCGCCAGCAGCCTAGACAGGGTCGAAGGCTATGGCTACACCTTC.

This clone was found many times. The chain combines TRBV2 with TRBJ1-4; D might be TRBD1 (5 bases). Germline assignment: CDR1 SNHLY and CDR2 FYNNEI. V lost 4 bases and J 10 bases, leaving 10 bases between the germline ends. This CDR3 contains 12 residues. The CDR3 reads CASSVGPGKLFF. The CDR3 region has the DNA TGTGCCAGCAGTGTGGGGCCTGGAAAACTGTTTTTT.

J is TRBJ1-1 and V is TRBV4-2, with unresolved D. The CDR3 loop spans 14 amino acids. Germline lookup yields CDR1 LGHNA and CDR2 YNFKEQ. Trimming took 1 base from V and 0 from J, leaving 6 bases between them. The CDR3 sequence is CASSQGVLNTEAFF. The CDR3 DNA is TGTGCCAGCAGCCAAGGGGTGCTGAACACTGAAGCTTTCTTT.

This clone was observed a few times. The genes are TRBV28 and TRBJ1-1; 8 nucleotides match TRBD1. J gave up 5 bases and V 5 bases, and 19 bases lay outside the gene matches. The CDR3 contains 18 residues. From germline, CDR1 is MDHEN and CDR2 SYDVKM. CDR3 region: CASSALPGLDRTGTEAFF. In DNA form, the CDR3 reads TGTGCCAGCAGTGCCCTACCGGGACTGGATCGGACAGGGACTGAAGCTTTCTTT.

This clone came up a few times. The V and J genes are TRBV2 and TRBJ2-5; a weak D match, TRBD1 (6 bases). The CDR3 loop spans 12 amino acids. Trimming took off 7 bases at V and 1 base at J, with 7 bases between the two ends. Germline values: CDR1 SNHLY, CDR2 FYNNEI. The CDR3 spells CASMDSQETQYF. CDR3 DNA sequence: TGTGCCAGCATGGACAGCCAAGAGACCCAGTACTTC.

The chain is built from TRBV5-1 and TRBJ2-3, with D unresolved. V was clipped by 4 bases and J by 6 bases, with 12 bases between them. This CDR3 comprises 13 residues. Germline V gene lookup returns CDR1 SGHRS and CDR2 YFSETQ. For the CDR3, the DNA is TGCGCCAGCAGCCTTGGGCGTGCGGATACGCAGTATTTT. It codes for CASSLGRADTQYF.

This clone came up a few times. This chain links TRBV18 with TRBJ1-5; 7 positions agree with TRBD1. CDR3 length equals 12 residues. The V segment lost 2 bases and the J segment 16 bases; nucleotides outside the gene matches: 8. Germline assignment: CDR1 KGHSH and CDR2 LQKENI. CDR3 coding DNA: TGTGCCAGCTCACCAGCGGGACAGTGGATTCATTTT. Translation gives CASSPAGQWIHF.

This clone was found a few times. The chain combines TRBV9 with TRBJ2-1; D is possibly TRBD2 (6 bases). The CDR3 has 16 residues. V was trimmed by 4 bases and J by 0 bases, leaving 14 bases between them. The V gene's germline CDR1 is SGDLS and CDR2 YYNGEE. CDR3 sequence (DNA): TGTGCCAGCAGCAACCGAGCGGGTAGCTCCTACAATGAGCAGTTCTTC. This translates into CASSNRAGSSYNEQFF.

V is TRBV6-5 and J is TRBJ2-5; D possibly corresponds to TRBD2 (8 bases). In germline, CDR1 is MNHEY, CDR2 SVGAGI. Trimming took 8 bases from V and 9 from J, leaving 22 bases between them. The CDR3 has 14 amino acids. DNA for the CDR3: TGTGCCAGCCTCCCCGACAGGGTCGGGGGGGCCCAGTACTTC. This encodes CASLPDRVGGAQYF.

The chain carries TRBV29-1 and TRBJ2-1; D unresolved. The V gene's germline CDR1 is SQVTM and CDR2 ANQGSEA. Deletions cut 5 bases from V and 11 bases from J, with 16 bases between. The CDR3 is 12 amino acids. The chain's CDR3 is CSVSWPPRKQFF. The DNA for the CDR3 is TGCAGCGTTTCTTGGCCCCCGCGGAAGCAGTTCTTC.

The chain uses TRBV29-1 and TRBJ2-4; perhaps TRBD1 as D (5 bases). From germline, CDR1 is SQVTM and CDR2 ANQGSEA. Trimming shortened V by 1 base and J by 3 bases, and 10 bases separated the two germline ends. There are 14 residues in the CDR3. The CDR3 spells CSVEALDSKNIQYF. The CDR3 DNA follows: TGCAGCGTTGAAGCGTTAGACAGCAAAAACATTCAGTACTTC.

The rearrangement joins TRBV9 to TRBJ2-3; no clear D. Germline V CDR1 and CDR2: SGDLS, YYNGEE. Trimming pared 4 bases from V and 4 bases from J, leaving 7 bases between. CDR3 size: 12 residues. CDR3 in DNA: TGTGCCAGCAGCCAATACGCAGATACGCAGTATTTT. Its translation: CASSQYADTQYF.

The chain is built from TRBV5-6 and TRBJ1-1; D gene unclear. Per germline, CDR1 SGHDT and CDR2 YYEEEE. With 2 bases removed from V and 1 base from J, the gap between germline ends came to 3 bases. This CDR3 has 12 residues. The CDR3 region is CASSFSNTEAFF. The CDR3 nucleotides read TGTGCCAGCAGCTTCTCGAACACTGAAGCTTTCTTT.

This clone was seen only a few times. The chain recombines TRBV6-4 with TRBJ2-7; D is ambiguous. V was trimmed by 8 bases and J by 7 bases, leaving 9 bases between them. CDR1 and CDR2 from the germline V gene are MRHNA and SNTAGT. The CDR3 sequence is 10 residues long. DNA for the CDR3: TGTGCCAGCCCGGAGACGGAGCAGTACTTC. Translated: CASPETEQYF.

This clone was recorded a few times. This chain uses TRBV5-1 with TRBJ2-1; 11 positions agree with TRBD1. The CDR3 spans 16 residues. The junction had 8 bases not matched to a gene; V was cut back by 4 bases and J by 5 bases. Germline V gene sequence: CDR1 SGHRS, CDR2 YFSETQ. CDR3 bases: TGCGCCAGCAGCCCGTACGGACAGGGGGCGGACAATGAGCAGTTCTTC. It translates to CASSPYGQGADNEQFF.

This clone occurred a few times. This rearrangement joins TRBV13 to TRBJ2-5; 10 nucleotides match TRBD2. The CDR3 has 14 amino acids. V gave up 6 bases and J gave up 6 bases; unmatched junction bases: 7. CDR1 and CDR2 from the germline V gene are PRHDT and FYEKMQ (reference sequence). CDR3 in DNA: TGTGCCAGCAGACCTAGCGGGAGAGGAAAGACCCAGTACTTC. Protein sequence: CASRPSGRGKTQYF.